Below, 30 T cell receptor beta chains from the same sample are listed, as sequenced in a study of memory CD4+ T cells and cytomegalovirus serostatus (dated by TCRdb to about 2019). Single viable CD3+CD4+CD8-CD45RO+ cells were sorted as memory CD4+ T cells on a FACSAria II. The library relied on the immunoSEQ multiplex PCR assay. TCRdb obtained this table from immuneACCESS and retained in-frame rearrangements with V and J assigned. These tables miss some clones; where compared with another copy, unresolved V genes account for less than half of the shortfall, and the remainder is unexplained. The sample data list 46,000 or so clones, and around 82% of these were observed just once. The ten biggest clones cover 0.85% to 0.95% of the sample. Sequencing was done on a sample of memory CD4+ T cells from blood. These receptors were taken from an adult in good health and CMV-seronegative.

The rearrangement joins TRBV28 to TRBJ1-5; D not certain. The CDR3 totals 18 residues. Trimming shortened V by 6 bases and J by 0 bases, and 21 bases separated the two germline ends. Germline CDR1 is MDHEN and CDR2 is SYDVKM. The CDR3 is CASSPGLVRTYSNQPQHF. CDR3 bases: TGTGCCAGCAGCCCCGGACTGGTTAGAACTTATAGCAATCAGCCCCAGCATTTT.

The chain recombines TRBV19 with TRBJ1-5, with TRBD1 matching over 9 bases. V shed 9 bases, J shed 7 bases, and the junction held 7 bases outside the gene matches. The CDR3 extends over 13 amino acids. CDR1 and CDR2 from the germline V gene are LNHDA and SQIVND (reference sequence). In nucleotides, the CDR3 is TGTGCCAGCGCACAGGGGGCTCGGCAGCCCCAGCATTTT. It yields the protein CASAQGARQPQHF.

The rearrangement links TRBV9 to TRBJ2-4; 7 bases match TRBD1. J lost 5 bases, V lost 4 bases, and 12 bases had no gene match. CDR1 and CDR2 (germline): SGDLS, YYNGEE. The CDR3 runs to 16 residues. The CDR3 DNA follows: TGTGCCAGCAGCTCCCGAGGGGGCCCTGGGGAAAACATTCAGTACTTC. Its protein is CASSSRGGPGENIQYF.

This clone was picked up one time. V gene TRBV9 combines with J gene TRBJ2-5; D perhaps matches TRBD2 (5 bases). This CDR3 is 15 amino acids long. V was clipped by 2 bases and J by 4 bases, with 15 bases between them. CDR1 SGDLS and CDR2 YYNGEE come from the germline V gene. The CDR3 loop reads CASSVRGGYSETQYF. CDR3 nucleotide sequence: TGTGCCAGCAGCGTCCGGGGTGGTTACTCAGAGACCCAGTACTTC.

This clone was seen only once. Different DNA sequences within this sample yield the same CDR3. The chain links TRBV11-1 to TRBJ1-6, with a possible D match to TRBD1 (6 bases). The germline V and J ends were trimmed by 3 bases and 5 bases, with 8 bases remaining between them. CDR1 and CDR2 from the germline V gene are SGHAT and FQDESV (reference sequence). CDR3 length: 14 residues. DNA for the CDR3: TGTGCCAGCAGCTTGACAGGCAATAATTCACCCCTCCACTTT. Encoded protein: CASSLTGNNSPLHF.

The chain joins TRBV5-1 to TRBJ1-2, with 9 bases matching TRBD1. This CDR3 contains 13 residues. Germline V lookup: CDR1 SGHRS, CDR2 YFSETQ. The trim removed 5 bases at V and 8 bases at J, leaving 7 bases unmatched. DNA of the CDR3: TGCGCCAGCAGTCCTGACAGGGGGAAGGGCTACACCTTC. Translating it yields CASSPDRGKGYTF.

The CDR3 coding sequence is TGTGCCAGCAAGTTATCAGTGGGCACTGAAGCTTTCTTT. Its protein product is CASKLSVGTEAFF. This chain links TRBV6-4 with TRBJ1-1; no firm D call. The V gene lost 7 bases and the J gene lost 4 bases, with 13 bases spanning the gap. This CDR3 comprises 13 residues. CDR1 is MRHNA and CDR2 is SNTAGT in the germline V gene.

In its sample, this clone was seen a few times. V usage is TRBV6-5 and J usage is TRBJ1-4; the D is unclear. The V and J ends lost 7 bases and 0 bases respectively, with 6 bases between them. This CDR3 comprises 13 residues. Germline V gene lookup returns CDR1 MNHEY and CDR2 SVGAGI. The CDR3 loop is CASTKATNEKLFF. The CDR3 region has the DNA TGTGCCAGCACGAAAGCAACTAATGAAAAACTGTTTTTT.

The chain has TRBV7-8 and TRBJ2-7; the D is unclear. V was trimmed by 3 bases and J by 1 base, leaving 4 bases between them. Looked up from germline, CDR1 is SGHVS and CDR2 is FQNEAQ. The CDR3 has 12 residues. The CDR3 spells CASSFVSYEQYF. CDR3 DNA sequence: TGTGCCAGCAGCTTCGTTTCCTACGAGCAGTACTTC.

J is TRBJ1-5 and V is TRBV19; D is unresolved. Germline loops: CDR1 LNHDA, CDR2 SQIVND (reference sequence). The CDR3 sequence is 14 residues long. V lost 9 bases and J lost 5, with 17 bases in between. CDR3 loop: CASSREAGHQPQHF. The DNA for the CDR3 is TGTGCCAGCAGCCGGGAAGCTGGGCATCAGCCCCAGCATTTT.

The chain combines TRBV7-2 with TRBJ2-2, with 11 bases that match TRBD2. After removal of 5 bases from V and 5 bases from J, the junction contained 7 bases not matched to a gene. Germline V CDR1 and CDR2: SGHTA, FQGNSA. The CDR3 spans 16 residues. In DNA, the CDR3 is TGTGCCAGCAGCCCGCTAGCGGGGGGCGGTACCGGGGAGCTGTTTTTT. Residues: CASSPLAGGGTGELFF.

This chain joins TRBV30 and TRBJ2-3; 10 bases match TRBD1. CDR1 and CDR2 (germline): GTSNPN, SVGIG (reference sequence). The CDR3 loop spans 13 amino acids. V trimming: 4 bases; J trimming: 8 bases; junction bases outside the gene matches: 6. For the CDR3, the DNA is TGTGCCTGGATCCGGGACAGGGGAGGTACGCAGTATTTT. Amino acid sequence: CAWIRDRGGTQYF.

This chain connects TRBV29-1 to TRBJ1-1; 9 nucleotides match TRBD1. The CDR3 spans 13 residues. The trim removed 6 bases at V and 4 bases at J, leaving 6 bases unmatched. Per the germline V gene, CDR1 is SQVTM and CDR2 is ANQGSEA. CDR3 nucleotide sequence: TGCAGCGTGGACAGGGGAAGAGGCACTGAAGCTTTCTTT. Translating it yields CSVDRGRGTEAFF.

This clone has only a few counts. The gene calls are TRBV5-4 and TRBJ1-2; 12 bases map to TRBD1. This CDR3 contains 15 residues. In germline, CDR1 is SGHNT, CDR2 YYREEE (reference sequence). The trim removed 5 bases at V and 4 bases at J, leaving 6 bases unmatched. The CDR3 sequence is CASRAGTGGRYGYTF. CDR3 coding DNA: TGTGCCAGCAGAGCCGGGACAGGGGGCCGCTATGGCTACACCTTC.

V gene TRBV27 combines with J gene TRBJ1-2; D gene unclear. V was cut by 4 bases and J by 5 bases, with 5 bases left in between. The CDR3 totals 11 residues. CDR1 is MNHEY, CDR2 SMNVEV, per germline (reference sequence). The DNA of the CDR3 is TGTGCCAGCAGTTCCTTTTATGGCTACACCTTC. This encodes CASSSFYGYTF.

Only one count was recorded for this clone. CDR3 region: CASNLGQTFQPQHF. CDR3 nucleotide sequence: TGTGCCAGTAATTTAGGCCAGACGTTCCAGCCCCAGCATTTT. The chain joins TRBV19 to TRBJ1-5; D remains unclear. This CDR3 comprises 14 residues. The V gene's germline CDR1 is LNHDA and CDR2 SQIVND (reference sequence). V was shortened by 7 bases and J by 7 bases, with 17 bases between the two germline ends.

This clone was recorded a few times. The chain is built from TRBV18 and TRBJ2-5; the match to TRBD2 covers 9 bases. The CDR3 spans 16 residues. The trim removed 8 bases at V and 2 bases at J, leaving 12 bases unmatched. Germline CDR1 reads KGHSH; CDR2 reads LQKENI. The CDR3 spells CASTHRRGGLQETQYF. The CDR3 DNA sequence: TGTGCCAGCACCCACCGGCGGGGGGGATTACAAGAGACCCAGTACTTC.

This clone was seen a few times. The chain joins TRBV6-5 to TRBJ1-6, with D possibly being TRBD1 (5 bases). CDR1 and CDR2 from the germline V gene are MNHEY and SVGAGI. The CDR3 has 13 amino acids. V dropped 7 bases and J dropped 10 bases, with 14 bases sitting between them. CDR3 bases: TGTGCCAGCAACCCCCGACAGTCCTCACCCCTCCACTTT. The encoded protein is CASNPRQSSPLHF.

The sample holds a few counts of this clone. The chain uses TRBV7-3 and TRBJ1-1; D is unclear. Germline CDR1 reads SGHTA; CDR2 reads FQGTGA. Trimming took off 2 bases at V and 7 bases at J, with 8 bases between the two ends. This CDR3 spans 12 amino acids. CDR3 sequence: CASSLHDGEAFF. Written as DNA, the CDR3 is TGTGCCAGCAGCTTACACGACGGTGAAGCTTTCTTT.

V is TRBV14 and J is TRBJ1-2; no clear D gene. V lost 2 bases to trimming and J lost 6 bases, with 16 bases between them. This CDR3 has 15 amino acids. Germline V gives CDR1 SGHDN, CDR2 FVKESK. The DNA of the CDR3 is TGTGCCAGCAGCCAAAGGTCTAGGCAGACGGATGGCTACACCTTC. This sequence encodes CASSQRSRQTDGYTF.

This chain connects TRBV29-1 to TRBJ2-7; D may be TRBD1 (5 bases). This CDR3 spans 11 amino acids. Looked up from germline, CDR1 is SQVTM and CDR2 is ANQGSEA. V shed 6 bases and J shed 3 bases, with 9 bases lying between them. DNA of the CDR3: TGCAGCGTCGCCGACAGCTACGAGCAGTACTTC. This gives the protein CSVADSYEQYF.

The CDR3 DNA is TGTGCCAGCAGACCGGGACAGGGACAATGGGACTACACCTTC. Translation: CASRPGQGQWDYTF. The gene calls are TRBV6-4 and TRBJ1-2; 9 nucleotides align to TRBD1. CDR3 length: 14 residues. Germline loops: CDR1 MRHNA, CDR2 SNTAGT. Trimming removed 6 bases from V and 10 bases from J; junction bases left unmatched: 12.

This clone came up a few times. The CDR3 region is CASSVDRGLLGELFF. DNA of the CDR3: TGCGCCAGCAGCGTGGACAGGGGGCTTCTCGGGGAGCTGTTTTTT. The chain couples TRBV5-1 to TRBJ2-2, with 11 bases lining up with TRBD1. The CDR3 extends over 15 amino acids. The germline V gene encodes CDR1 SGHRS and CDR2 YFSETQ. V dropped 4 bases and J dropped 7; count of bases not matched to a gene: 6.

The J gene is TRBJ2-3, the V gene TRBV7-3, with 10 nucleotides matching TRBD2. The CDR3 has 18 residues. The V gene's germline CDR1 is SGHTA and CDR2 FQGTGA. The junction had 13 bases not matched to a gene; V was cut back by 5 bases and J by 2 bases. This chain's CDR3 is CASSPKGLAGAYTDTQYF. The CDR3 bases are TGTGCCAGCAGCCCAAAGGGTCTAGCGGGGGCCTACACAGATACGCAGTATTTT. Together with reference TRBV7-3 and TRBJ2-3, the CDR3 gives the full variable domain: GAGVSQTPSNKVTEKGKYVELRCDPISGHTALYWYRQSLGQGPEFLIYFQGTGAADDSGLPNDRFFAVRPEGSVSTLKIQRTERGDSAVYLCASSPKGLAGAYTDTQYFGPGTRLTVL.

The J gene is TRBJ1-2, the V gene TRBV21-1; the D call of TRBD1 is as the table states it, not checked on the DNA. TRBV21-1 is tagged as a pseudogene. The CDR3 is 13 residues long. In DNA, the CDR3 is TGTGCCAGCAGCAAACAGGGTGAAGGGGGCTACACCTTC. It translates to CASSKQGEGGYTF.

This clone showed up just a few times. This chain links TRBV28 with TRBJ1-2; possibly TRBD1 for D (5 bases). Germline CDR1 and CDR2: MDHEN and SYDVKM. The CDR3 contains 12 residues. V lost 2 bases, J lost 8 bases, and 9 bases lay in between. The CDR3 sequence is CASSLGAMGYTF. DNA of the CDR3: TGTGCCAGCAGTTTAGGGGCTATGGGCTACACCTTC.

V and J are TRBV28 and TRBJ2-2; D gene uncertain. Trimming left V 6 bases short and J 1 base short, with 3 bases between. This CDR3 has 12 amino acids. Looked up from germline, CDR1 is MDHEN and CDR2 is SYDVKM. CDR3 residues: CASRKNTGELFF. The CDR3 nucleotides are TGTGCCAGCAGGAAGAACACCGGGGAGCTGTTTTTT.

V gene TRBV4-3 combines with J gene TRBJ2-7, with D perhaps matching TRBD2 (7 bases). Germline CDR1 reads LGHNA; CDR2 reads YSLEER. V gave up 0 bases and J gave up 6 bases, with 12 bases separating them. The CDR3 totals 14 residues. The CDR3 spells CASSQDSGGLEQYF. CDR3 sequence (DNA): TGCGCCAGCAGCCAAGATTCGGGGGGCCTCGAGCAGTACTTC.

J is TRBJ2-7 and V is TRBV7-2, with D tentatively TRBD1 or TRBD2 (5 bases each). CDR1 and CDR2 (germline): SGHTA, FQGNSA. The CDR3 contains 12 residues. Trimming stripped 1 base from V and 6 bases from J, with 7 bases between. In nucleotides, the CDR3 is TGTGCCAGCAGCTTAGGAGGGGCCGAGCAGTACTTC. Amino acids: CASSLGGAEQYF.

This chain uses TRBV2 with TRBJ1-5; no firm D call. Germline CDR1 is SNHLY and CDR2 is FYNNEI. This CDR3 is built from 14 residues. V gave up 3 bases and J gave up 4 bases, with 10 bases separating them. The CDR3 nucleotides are TGTGCCAGCAGTGAGTGGCGCTGGAATCAGCCCCAGCATTTT. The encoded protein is CASSEWRWNQPQHF.